This TCR beta chain is from a study of blood T cell repertoires in COVID-19. Background on the study: COVID-19 samples collected from the United States, Italy and Spain covered acute and convalescent phases. Nucleic acid was either cDNA or gDNA, and it came from T cells, B-cell-depleted T cells, or PBMCs.

Authors' methods: Amplification from reference gene primers served as the basis for estimated nucleated cell counts. Repertoires were generated with immunoSEQ multiplex PCR, while TCRdb's copy carries only in-frame clones and drops some. V and J calls plus clone size are reproduced from that table; the DNA served to infer D and trimming. Of 35,000 to 40,000 clones listed, about 85% were seen once; the top ten hold 25% to 35%. J lost 4 bases, V lost 4 bases, and 7 bases had no gene match. Germline V lookup: CDR1 SEHNR, CDR2 FQNEAQ (reference sequence). This CDR3 contains 15 residues. The rearrangement uses TRBV7-9 and TRBJ1-1; TRBD1 matches 9 bases. This clonotype was sampled from a man at least 80 years old with active or convalescent COVID-19. Sequenced material: peripheral blood. The CDR3 coding sequence is TGTGCCAGCAGCTCCCCATTGACAGGGGGCACTGAAGCTTTCTTT. This gives the protein CASSSPLTGGTEAFF. The variable domain in full, completed from reference TRBV7-9 and TRBJ1-1, reads DTGVSQNPRHKITKRGQNVTFRCDPISEHNRLYWYRQTLGQGPEFLTYFQNEAQLEKSRLLSDRFSAERPKGSFSTLEIQRTEQGDSAMYLCASSSPLTGGTEAFFGQGTRLTVV.